This T cell receptor beta chain was observed in a study of cytomegalovirus exposure and HLA in healthy donors. Study-wide context: The approximately 100 million unique TCR beta sequences, from about 180 million T cells, were found by an earlier analysis.

PCR amplification relied on 60 Vbeta primers (plus 13 Jbeta primers). Repertoires were generated with immunoSEQ multiplex PCR, while TCRdb's copy carries only in-frame clones and drops some. The table lists 100,000 to 150,000 clones, about three quarters of them singletons. With regard to this clone: The antigen is unknown.

V was pared by 4 bases and J by 4 bases, with 3 bases of the junction left unmatched. Germline CDR1 SNHLY, CDR2 FYNNEI. This CDR3 has 15 amino acids. General study points: Later on, an analysis showed TCR association rates differing by HLA locus, with DRB1 the most and HLA-C the fewest. When a later analysis was performed, an Asian-associated ancestry cluster reportedly had fewer N-insertions than the roughly 700-donor mean. Segments of the TCR beta V type were, in most cases, productive about 87% or about 30% of the time in an earlier analysis.

The material sequenced was PBMCs. This receptor was taken from a human donor in good health. The chain carries TRBV2 and TRBJ2-2; 10 nucleotides align to TRBD2. The CDR3 bases are TGTGCCAGCAGTGGGGTAGCGGGGGGCACCGGGGAGCTGTTTTTT. It is translated as CASSGVAGGTGELFF.